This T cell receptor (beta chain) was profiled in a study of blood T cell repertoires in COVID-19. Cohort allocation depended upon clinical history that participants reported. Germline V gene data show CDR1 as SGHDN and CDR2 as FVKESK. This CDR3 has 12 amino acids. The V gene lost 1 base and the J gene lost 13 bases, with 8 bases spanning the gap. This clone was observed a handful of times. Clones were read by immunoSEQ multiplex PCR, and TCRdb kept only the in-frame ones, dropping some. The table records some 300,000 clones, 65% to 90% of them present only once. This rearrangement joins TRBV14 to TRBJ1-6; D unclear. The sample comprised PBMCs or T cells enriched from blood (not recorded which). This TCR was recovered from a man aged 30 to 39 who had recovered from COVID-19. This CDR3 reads CASSQADLPLHF. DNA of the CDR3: TGTGCCAGCAGCCAAGCGGACTTGCCCCTCCACTTT.